These 30 T cell receptor beta chains originate from one sample sequenced in a study of blood T cell repertoires in COVID-19. Assay used: immunoSEQ multiplex PCR; TCRdb lists only in-frame clones, some missing. The data contain about 140,000 clones, about 79% of them singletons. Sequenced: PBMCs or T cells enriched from blood (not recorded which). Receptors originate from a woman in her 50s who had recovered from COVID-19.

The chain has TRBV7-9 and TRBJ2-1, with 10 bases that match TRBD2. Germline CDR1 and CDR2: SEHNR and FQNEAQ (reference sequence). This CDR3 contains 18 residues. The V gene end was trimmed by 2 bases and the J gene end by 4 bases; junction bases not matched to a gene: 11. In DNA, the CDR3 is TGTGCCAGCAGCTTACCCCTATGGACTAGCGGAGAGTACAATGAGCAGTTCTTC. Protein sequence: CASSLPLWTSGEYNEQFF.

This sequence joins TRBV28 and TRBJ2-6; D remains unclear. The CDR3 has 13 residues. Trimming cost V 5 bases and J 2 bases, with 4 bases left between them. Germline-derived CDR1 and CDR2 are MDHEN and SYDVKM. The CDR3 reads CASSLTGANVLTF. CDR3 coding DNA: TGTGCCAGCAGTCTAACTGGGGCCAACGTCCTGACTTTC.

The chain combines TRBV19 with TRBJ1-1, with 10 bases that match TRBD1. The J segment lost 0 bases and the V segment lost 8 bases, leaving 6 bases of the junction unmatched. This CDR3 region has 15 residues. CDR1 and CDR2 (germline): LNHDA, SQIVND (reference sequence). Here the CDR3 DNA reads TGTGCCAGTGGACGGGACAGGGGCATGAACACTGAAGCTTTCTTT. Its protein is CASGRDRGMNTEAFF.

The rearrangement uses TRBV11-3 and TRBJ2-1; 14 bases line up with TRBD2. The CDR3 contains 16 residues. Looked up from germline, CDR1 is SGHNT and CDR2 is YENEEA. Germline trimming cut 5 bases from V and 6 bases from J; bases unmatched to any gene: 6. This CDR3 is CASSQLGLAGVNEQFF. The CDR3 region has the DNA TGTGCCAGCAGCCAATTGGGACTAGCGGGAGTCAATGAGCAGTTCTTC.

CDR3 bases: TGTGCCAGCAGCTTAAGCGGGACAGGGACCTACAATGAGCAGTTCTTC. Translating gives CASSLSGTGTYNEQFF. The rearrangement joins TRBV7-9 to TRBJ2-1; 9 nucleotides match TRBD1. The germline CDR1 and CDR2 sequences are SEHNR and FQNEAQ (reference sequence). The CDR3 is 16 residues long. The J segment lost 2 bases and the V segment lost 2 bases, leaving 4 bases of the junction unmatched.

V is TRBV19 and J is TRBJ2-7, with D possibly matching TRBD2 (5 bases). Germline V gene sequence: CDR1 LNHDA, CDR2 SQIVND (reference sequence). The V end lost 6 bases, the J end lost 3 bases, and 18 bases lay between the germline ends. The CDR3 extends over 15 amino acids. This chain's CDR3 is CASSLMGASFYEQYF. As DNA, the CDR3 is TGTGCCAGTAGCCTCATGGGAGCTAGCTTCTACGAGCAGTACTTC.

This clone was counted once. V usage is TRBV2 and J usage is TRBJ2-1; D is possibly TRBD2 (6 bases). The CDR3 is 13 residues long. The V end lost 7 bases, the J end lost 4 bases, and 11 bases lay between the germline ends. Germline CDR1 is SNHLY and CDR2 is FYNNEI. DNA of the CDR3: TGTGCCAGCACGGAGGGTGGTTACAATGAGCAGTTCTTC. Translating it yields CASTEGGYNEQFF.

V usage is TRBV13 and J usage is TRBJ2-4; the match to TRBD1 covers 7 bases. The CDR3 totals 14 residues. Germline CDR1 and CDR2: PRHDT and FYEKMQ (reference sequence). V lost 2 bases and J lost 7; bases outside the gene matches: 5. This chain's CDR3 is CASSLRGGVNIQYF. CDR3 sequence (DNA): TGTGCCAGCAGCTTAAGAGGGGGCGTGAACATTCAGTACTTC.

This rearrangement joins TRBV5-1 to TRBJ1-3; possibly TRBD1 for D (6 bases). Germline CDR1 reads SGHRS; CDR2 reads YFSETQ. V dropped 7 bases and J dropped 0 bases, with 14 bases sitting between them. The CDR3 is 15 amino acids. The CDR3: CASRPQGGSGNTIYF. The CDR3 coding sequence is TGCGCCAGCCGACCCCAAGGGGGCTCTGGAAACACCATATATTTT.

This chain uses TRBV2 with TRBJ1-5; TRBD1 is a possible D gene (5 bases). The CDR3 sequence is 12 residues long. The germline gives CDR1 SNHLY, CDR2 FYNNEI. Trimming left V 6 bases short and J 4 bases short, with 7 bases between. CDR3 protein: CASRGGNQPQHF. For the CDR3, the DNA is TGTGCCAGCAGGGGGGGGAATCAGCCCCAGCATTTT.

The chain carries TRBV10-3 and TRBJ1-5; D gene uncertain. V dropped 3 bases and J dropped 5 bases, with 8 bases sitting between them. This CDR3 has 13 amino acids. The germline gives CDR1 ENHRY, CDR2 SYGVKD. Written as DNA, the CDR3 is TGTGCCATCAGTGACTTATCAGATCAGCCCCAGCATTTT. This gives the protein CAISDLSDQPQHF.

The chain combines TRBV2 with TRBJ1-5; unclear D gene. Between the trimmed V and J ends, which lost 2 bases and 0 bases, there was a span of 11 bases. Germline CDR1 SNHLY, CDR2 FYNNEI. The CDR3 contains 16 residues. The CDR3 nucleotides are TGTGCCAGCAGTGAAAGAGGCGGAAGTAGCAATCAGCCCCAGCATTTT. Translated: CASSERGGSSNQPQHF.

The chain joins TRBV10-3 to TRBJ2-7; the match to TRBD1 covers 8 bases. The CDR3 runs 17 residues. Looked up from germline, CDR1 is ENHRY and CDR2 is SYGVKD. Trimming took 2 bases from V and 2 from J; bases not matched to a gene: 11. The CDR3 DNA follows: TGTGCCATCAGTGAGGGACAGGGAACACCGAACCCCTACGAGCAGTACTTC. Its protein product is CAISEGQGTPNPYEQYF.

The chain links TRBV30 to TRBJ2-3; D might be TRBD2 (5 bases). The germline gives CDR1 GTSNPN, CDR2 SVGIG (reference sequence). The CDR3 runs to 13 residues. V was clipped by 6 bases and J by 6 bases, with 16 bases between them. The CDR3 is CACSGLLRDTQYF. CDR3 in DNA: TGTGCCTGCTCGGGGTTACTTAGGGATACGCAGTATTTT. Full variable domain (remainder filled in from reference TRBV30 and TRBJ2-3): SQTIHQWPATLVQPVGSPLSLECTVEGTSNPNLYWYRQAAGRGLQLLFYSVGIGQISSEVPQNLSASRPQDRQFILSSKKLLLSDSGFYLCACSGLLRDTQYFGPGTRLTVL.

CDR3 in DNA: TGTGCCAGCAGGAAGGGACAGGGCTACGAGCAGTACTTC. Encoded protein: CASRKGQGYEQYF. This chain links TRBV2 with TRBJ2-7, with 9 bases fitting TRBD1. V gave up 6 bases and J gave up 3 bases; unmatched junction bases: 3. This CDR3 spans 13 amino acids. Germline CDR1 and CDR2: SNHLY and FYNNEI.

The sample holds a few counts of this clone. In nucleotides, the CDR3 is TGTGCCAGCAGCGCGCAGGGGTCCACTGAAGCTTTCTTT. It encodes CASSAQGSTEAFF. The chain carries TRBV7-9 and TRBJ1-1, with D perhaps matching TRBD1 (6 bases). V was clipped by 5 bases and J by 4 bases, with 11 bases between them. Germline V lookup: CDR1 SEHNR, CDR2 FQNEAQ (reference sequence). CDR3 size: 13 residues.

This clone was recorded once. The CDR3 bases are TGTGCCAGCAGCTTAACCCCGGGACACAACACCGGGGAGCTGTTTTTT. It yields the protein CASSLTPGHNTGELFF. This chain joins TRBV7-8 and TRBJ2-2; possible D gene TRBD1, 6 bases. The CDR3 has 16 residues. V was pared by 2 bases and J by 2 bases, with 12 bases between. CDR1 and CDR2 (germline): SGHVS, FQNEAQ.

The chain combines TRBV18 with TRBJ1-1; no firm D call. CDR1 is KGHSH, CDR2 LQKENI, per germline. The CDR3 consists of 12 residues. The V end was cut by 2 bases, the J end by 8 bases, with 9 bases between. In DNA form, the CDR3 reads TGTGCCAGCTCACCATCGAGGTTAGAAGCTTTCTTT. Its translation: CASSPSRLEAFF.

V and J are TRBV11-2 and TRBJ1-4; no reliable D call. Trimming removed 4 bases from V and 0 bases from J, with 15 bases in between. Per the germline V gene, CDR1 is SGHAT and CDR2 is FQNNGV. This CDR3 contains 17 residues. The CDR3 DNA reads TGTGCCAGCAGCTCTCCCGGTCGGGTCCCAACTAATGAAAAACTGTTTTTT. It translates to CASSSPGRVPTNEKLFF. The complete variable domain, with remaining parts taken from reference TRBV11-2 and TRBJ1-4, reads EAGVAQSPRYKIIEKRQSVAFWCNPISGHATLYWYQQILGQGPKLLIQFQNNGVVDDSQLPKDRFSAERLKGVDSTLKIQPAKLEDSAVYLCASSSPGRVPTNEKLFFGSGTQLSVL.

This clone was seen only once. V and J are TRBV29-1 and TRBJ1-2; 9 bases align to TRBD1. The germline V gene has CDR1 SQVTM and CDR2 ANQGSEA. V trimming: 0 bases; J trimming: 4 bases; junction bases outside the gene matches: 9. The CDR3 extends over 16 amino acids. CDR3 residues: CSVEDLAGTGRYGYTF. In nucleotides, the CDR3 is TGCAGCGTTGAAGATCTCGCCGGGACAGGGCGCTATGGCTACACCTTC.

The rearrangement links TRBV6-5 to TRBJ2-7; possible D gene TRBD1, 6 bases. Trimming pared 5 bases from V and 2 bases from J, leaving 16 bases between. The germline V gene has CDR1 MNHEY and CDR2 SVGAGI. There are 15 residues in the CDR3. As DNA, the CDR3 is TGTGCCAGCAGTCAATCCCAGGGGCGAACCTACGAGCAGTACTTC. Translated: CASSQSQGRTYEQYF.

This sequence joins TRBV30 and TRBJ2-7; 8 positions match TRBD2. This CDR3 spans 14 amino acids. Looked up from germline, CDR1 is GTSNPN and CDR2 is SVGIG (reference sequence). V lost 3 bases to trimming and J lost 3 bases; unmatched junction nucleotides: 7. This CDR3 reads CAWSDPGGGYEQYF. In DNA, the CDR3 is TGTGCCTGGAGCGATCCGGGGGGGGGCTACGAGCAGTACTTC.

The gene calls are TRBV5-1 and TRBJ1-2, with D hard to call. The length of the CDR3 is 15 residues. The germline V and J ends were trimmed by 0 bases and 4 bases, with 13 bases remaining between them. The germline CDR1 and CDR2 sequences are SGHRS and YFSETQ. The CDR3 sequence: CASSLDGVEGYGYTF. The CDR3 nucleotides are TGCGCCAGCAGCTTGGATGGGGTGGAGGGCTATGGCTACACCTTC.

There are a few counts of this clone. This chain connects TRBV5-6 to TRBJ2-1; 8 positions match TRBD2. Germline CDR1 and CDR2: SGHDT and YYEEEE. With 1 base clipped from V and 7 bases from J, the junction kept 13 bases outside the gene matches. This CDR3 comprises 17 residues. In DNA, the CDR3 is TGTGCCAGCAGCTTGCTATCGGGAGGGCAGAATTGGAATGAGCAGTTCTTC. Its translation: CASSLLSGGQNWNEQFF.

The rearrangement uses TRBV6-5 and TRBJ1-5, with 9 bases aligning to TRBD1. The CDR3 totals 13 residues. Germline V gene sequence: CDR1 MNHEY, CDR2 SVGAGI. After removal of 8 bases from V and 4 bases from J, the junction contained 3 bases not matched to a gene. CDR3 residues: CASADRGNQPQHF. In DNA, the CDR3 is TGTGCCAGCGCGGACAGGGGAAATCAGCCCCAGCATTTT.

Only one count was recorded for this clone. The chain's CDR3 is CASGTATNEKLFF. CDR3 DNA sequence: TGTGCCTCGGGGACAGCAACTAATGAAAAACTGTTTTTT. V gene TRBV30 combines with J gene TRBJ1-4; 7 nucleotides match TRBD1. CDR3 length equals 13 residues. V dropped 7 bases and J dropped 0; count of bases not matched to a gene: 2. CDR1 is GTSNPN and CDR2 is SVGIG in the germline V gene (reference sequence).

The V call is TRBV5-1, the J call TRBJ1-5; D is ambiguous. The CDR3 contains 13 residues. The germline gives CDR1 SGHRS, CDR2 YFSETQ. Trimming shortened V by 4 bases and J by 6 bases, and 11 bases separated the two germline ends. CDR3 sequence reads: CASSLKSGQPQHF. In DNA form, the CDR3 reads TGCGCCAGCAGCCTAAAATCGGGTCAGCCCCAGCATTTT.

The V gene is TRBV21-1, the J gene TRBJ1-2; the table calls TRBD1, which could not be checked here. TRBV21-1 is classified as a pseudogene. The CDR3 has 15 residues. CDR3 nucleotide sequence: TGTGCCAGCAGCTTGCGCCCGGGACAGCACTATGGCTACACCTTC. This codes for CASSLRPGQHYGYTF.

J is TRBJ2-2 and V is TRBV25-1, with a tentative D call TRBD2 (5 bases). V was trimmed by 4 bases and J by 5 bases, leaving 14 bases between them. Germline V gene sequence: CDR1 MGHDK, CDR2 SYGVNS. The CDR3 totals 15 residues. For the CDR3, the DNA is TGTGCCAGCAGTGCGGGGTTGGGGTGGACCGGGGAGCTGTTTTTT. Residues: CASSAGLGWTGELFF.

The chain carries TRBV6-2 or TRBV6-3 and TRBJ2-7; D uncertain. Trimming stripped 6 bases from V and 6 bases from J, with 9 bases between. Germline CDR1 MNHEY, CDR2 SVGEGT. The CDR3 loop spans 11 amino acids. The CDR3 loop reads CASSDSGEQYF. CDR3 sequence (DNA): TGTGCCAGCAGCGATAGTGGCGAGCAGTACTTC.